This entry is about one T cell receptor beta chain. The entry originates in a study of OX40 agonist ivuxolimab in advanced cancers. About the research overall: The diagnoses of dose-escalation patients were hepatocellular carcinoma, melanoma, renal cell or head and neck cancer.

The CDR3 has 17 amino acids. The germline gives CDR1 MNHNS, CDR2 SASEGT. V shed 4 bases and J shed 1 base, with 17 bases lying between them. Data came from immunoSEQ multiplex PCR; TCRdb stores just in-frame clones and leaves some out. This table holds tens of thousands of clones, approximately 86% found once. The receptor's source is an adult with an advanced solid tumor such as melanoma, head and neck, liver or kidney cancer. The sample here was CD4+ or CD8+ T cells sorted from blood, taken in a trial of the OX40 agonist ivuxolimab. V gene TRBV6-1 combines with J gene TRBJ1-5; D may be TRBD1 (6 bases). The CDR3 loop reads CASSATKGGGSNQPQHF. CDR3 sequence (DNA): TGTGCCAGCAGTGCAACGAAGGGGGGAGGGAGCAATCAGCCCCAGCATTTT.